The 21 T cell receptor beta chains listed next were all sequenced from one sample in a study of cytotoxic CD8 clonotypes in ibrutinib-treated CLL. Libraries were prepared by immunoSEQ multiplex PCR; TCRdb keeps only in-frame clonotypes and omits some of them. The table includes fewer than 400,000 clones, around 66% detected once. Sequences were derived from PBMCs, sampled after 36 months of ibrutinib treatment. These receptor sequences come from a human donor with chronic lymphocytic leukemia.

Here the CDR3 DNA reads TGCGCCAGCAGCACCTTAGCGGGAGAAGGCGAGACCCAGTACTTC. This encodes CASSTLAGEGETQYF. V usage is TRBV5-1 and J usage is TRBJ2-5; 9 bases fit TRBD2. The germline CDR1 and CDR2 sequences are SGHRS and YFSETQ. The CDR3 loop spans 15 amino acids. Losses at the gene ends were 4 bases for V and 5 bases for J; bases not matched to a gene: 9.

For the CDR3, the DNA is TGCGCCAGCAGCCAAGGAGGGGGGCGTGTGCAGTATTTT. Its translation: CASSQGGGRVQYF. The chain carries TRBV4-1 and TRBJ2-3; D is possibly TRBD1 or TRBD2 (6 bases each). V lost 1 base to trimming and J lost 11 bases, with 13 bases between them. CDR1 is MGHRA, CDR2 YSYEKL, per germline. There are 13 residues in the CDR3.

This rearrangement joins TRBV5-8 to TRBJ2-5; a weak D match, TRBD1 (6 bases). Trimming shortened V by 1 base and J by 14 bases, and 15 bases separated the two germline ends. CDR3 size: 12 residues. The V gene's germline CDR1 is SGHTS and CDR2 YDEGEE. CDR3 in DNA: TGTGCCAGCAGCTTGAGGGGGTTCGTCCCTTACTTC. Translated: CASSLRGFVPYF.

The chain couples TRBV6-5 to TRBJ2-5, with TRBD2 identical over 7 bases. The germline CDR1 and CDR2 sequences are MNHEY and SVGAGI. This CDR3 is 14 amino acids long. J was trimmed by 5 bases and V by 5 bases; bases with no gene match: 8. CDR3: CASSNRVGGETQYF. CDR3 DNA sequence: TGTGCCAGCAGTAACCGGGTGGGGGGGGAGACCCAGTACTTC.

The chain joins TRBV29-1 to TRBJ2-7, with 9 bases lining up with TRBD1. V dropped 7 bases and J dropped 3; count of bases not matched to a gene: 4. CDR3 length: 12 amino acids. CDR1 SQVTM and CDR2 ANQGSEA come from the germline V gene. The CDR3 protein is CSGAGQGYEQYF. CDR3 nucleotide sequence: TGCAGCGGAGCGGGACAGGGCTACGAGCAGTACTTC.

This sequence joins TRBV7-8 and TRBJ2-7; D is unresolved. The V and J ends lost 3 bases and 7 bases respectively, with 19 bases between them. This CDR3 has 15 amino acids. CDR1 and CDR2 from the germline V gene are SGHVS and FQNEAQ. CDR3 coding DNA: TGTGCCAGCAGCTTGAACACCCGTACATCGATTGAGCAGTACTTC. Translation gives CASSLNTRTSIEQYF.

The chain links TRBV5-1 to TRBJ2-1; D gene uncertain. Trimming removed 0 bases at V and 14 bases at J, with 9 bases between. The germline V gene encodes CDR1 SGHRS and CDR2 YFSETQ. The CDR3 consists of 11 residues. DNA for the CDR3: TGCGCCAGCAGCTTGGTCCGGTTTAAGTTCTTC. This translates into CASSLVRFKFF.

This chain's CDR3 is CASSLGTGLGYTF. DNA for the CDR3: TGTGCCAGCAGCTTAGGGACAGGGCTTGGCTACACCTTC. This chain joins TRBV7-2 and TRBJ1-2, with TRBD1 matching 8 bases. The CDR3 sequence is 13 residues long. Germline-derived CDR1 and CDR2 are SGHTA and FQGNSA. V shed 1 base, J shed 7 bases, and the junction held 2 bases outside the gene matches.

V gene TRBV11-2 combines with J gene TRBJ2-3; D is ambiguous. This CDR3 spans 18 amino acids. Looked up from germline, CDR1 is SGHAT and CDR2 is FQNNGV. Trimming removed 5 bases at V and 4 bases at J, with 25 bases between. CDR3 in DNA: TGTGCCAGCAGCCCCGAATGGGGATTTAGTATGGTAGCAGATACGCAGTATTTT. It codes for CASSPEWGFSMVADTQYF.

This chain uses TRBV5-8 with TRBJ1-2, with D perhaps TRBD1 (6 bases). Germline assignment: CDR1 SGHTS and CDR2 YDEGEE. The CDR3 has 16 amino acids. The V end lost 3 bases, the J end lost 4 bases, and 19 bases lay between the germline ends. CDR3 loop: CASSSPGGGKRYGYTF. The DNA of the CDR3 is TGTGCCAGCAGCTCCCCCGGGGGGGGCAAACGCTATGGCTACACCTTC.

This rearrangement joins TRBV5-6 to TRBJ2-7, with 7 bases that match TRBD2. This CDR3 spans 12 amino acids. Germline loops: CDR1 SGHDT, CDR2 YYEEEE. Trimming at V came to 4 bases and at J to 5 bases, leaving 3 bases not matched to a gene. Written as DNA, the CDR3 is TGTGCCAGCAGCCGACTAGCACACGAGCAGTACTTC. This translates into CASSRLAHEQYF.

The V gene is TRBV5-6, the J gene TRBJ2-1; no definite D call. Trimming cost V 4 bases and J 10 bases, with 12 bases left between them. The CDR3 extends over 12 amino acids. Germline CDR1 reads SGHDT; CDR2 reads YYEEEE. The CDR3 DNA sequence: TGTGCCAGCAGCCTGACCCCGTTAGAGCAGTTCTTC. Translation gives CASSLTPLEQFF.

The chain has TRBV19 and TRBJ2-2; D gene ambiguous. Germline CDR1 reads LNHDA; CDR2 reads SQIVND (reference sequence). This CDR3 has 12 residues. V was cut by 3 bases and J by 6 bases, with 5 bases left in between. The CDR3 protein is CASSILSGELFF. DNA of the CDR3: TGTGCCAGTAGTATTCTTTCCGGGGAGCTGTTTTTT.

This clone was seen a handful of times. This CDR3 is CASRASGSYEQYF. CDR3 nucleotide sequence: TGTGCCAGCAGGGCCTCAGGGTCCTACGAGCAGTACTTC. The gene calls are TRBV9 and TRBJ2-7, with D perhaps matching TRBD1 (5 bases). Trimming removed 5 bases from V and 1 base from J, with 10 bases in between. The CDR3 sequence is 13 residues long. Germline V gene sequence: CDR1 SGDLS, CDR2 YYNGEE.

The chain has TRBV6-1 and TRBJ1-2; 7 bases are shared with TRBD1. Germline CDR1 and CDR2: MNHNS and SASEGT. This CDR3 comprises 14 residues. The trim removed 2 bases at V and 5 bases at J, leaving 5 bases unmatched. CDR3 protein: CASSEQGVPYGYTF. CDR3 DNA: TGTGCCAGCAGTGAACAGGGGGTCCCATATGGCTACACCTTC.

The V gene is TRBV15, the J gene TRBJ1-4, with a tentative D call TRBD1 (6 bases). V was cut by 1 base and J by 6 bases, with 21 bases left in between. CDR3 length: 18 residues. Germline V gives CDR1 LNHNV, CDR2 YYDKDF (reference sequence). As DNA, the CDR3 is TGTGCCACCAGCAGAGGTAGCTGGGGGGCGCAGGCGGATGAAAAACTGTTTTTT. It encodes CATSRGSWGAQADEKLFF.

The genes are TRBV28 and TRBJ2-1, with 7 bases aligning to TRBD1. There are 17 residues in the CDR3. V gave up 1 base and J gave up 0 bases; unmatched junction bases: 6. Per germline, CDR1 MDHEN and CDR2 SYDVKM. CDR3 protein: CASSLSPTGISYNEQFF. CDR3 sequence (DNA): TGTGCCAGCAGTTTATCCCCGACAGGGATCTCCTACAATGAGCAGTTCTTC. The whole variable domain, remainder taken from reference TRBV28 and TRBJ2-1, is DVKVTQSSRYLVKRTGEKVFLECVQDMDHENMFWYRQDPGLGLRLIYFSYDVKMKEKGDIPEGYSVSREKKERFSLILESASTNQTSMYLCASSLSPTGISYNEQFFGPGTRLTVL.

The chain employs TRBV10-3 and TRBJ1-1; D is perhaps TRBD1 (6 bases). V was cut by 6 bases and J by 5 bases, with 13 bases left in between. CDR1 and CDR2 from the germline V gene are ENHRY and SYGVKD. The CDR3 contains 13 residues. In DNA form, the CDR3 reads TGTGCCATCAGGGGGGCAGATTGGACTGAAGCTTTCTTT. Translation: CAIRGADWTEAFF.

The chain uses TRBV27 and TRBJ2-7, with 11 positions matching TRBD1. The CDR3 runs to 13 residues. The V segment lost 8 bases and the J segment 6 bases; nucleotides outside the gene matches: 6. Germline V lookup: CDR1 MNHEY, CDR2 SMNVEV (reference sequence). The CDR3: CASGRTGGSEQYF. CDR3 coding DNA: TGTGCCAGCGGTCGGACAGGGGGCTCCGAGCAGTACTTC.

The V gene is TRBV29-1, the J gene TRBJ2-1, with 10 bases lining up with TRBD2. The germline V gene encodes CDR1 SQVTM and CDR2 ANQGSEA. V trimming: 7 bases; J trimming: 9 bases; junction bases outside the gene matches: 12. The CDR3 is 14 residues long. In DNA form, the CDR3 reads TGCAGCGCCCCGGTGGAGCGGGGGGGCCGTGAGCAGTTCTTC. It is translated as CSAPVERGGREQFF.

The chain joins TRBV5-1 to TRBJ2-5; the match to TRBD1 covers 12 bases. This CDR3 has 16 amino acids. Trimming removed 3 bases from V and 5 bases from J; junction bases left unmatched: 8. Germline values: CDR1 SGHRS, CDR2 YFSETQ. CDR3 nucleotide sequence: TGCGCCAGCAGCTCGCCCCGGGACAGGGGGCGGGAGACCCAGTACTTC. This translates into CASSSPRDRGRETQYF.